A selection of T cell receptor beta chains follows, all from one sample in a study of identical twins. TCRdb recomputed calls from the 5' RACE reads with MiXCR, one row per CDR3 protein. The sample holds fewer than 450,000 distinct CDR3 sequences; approximately 8.7% are singletons and the top ten take under 9.5%. Sequencing input: naive T cells sorted from blood. These receptors came from a woman aged 45-59 years in good health. Both conserved end residues are part of each CDR3. Each record gives: V gene, J gene, D gene, clone size, CDR3 protein, CDR3 DNA. The D gene is left open where the match is weak. Clone size, where shown, is once, few, many, or a class for clones that have expanded.

TRBV6-5,TRBJ1-1,NA,many,CASSGRRWGTEAFF,TGTGCCAGCAGTGGCAGGCGCTGGGGCACTGAAGCTTTCTTT
TRBV5-4,TRBJ1-4,NA,NA,CASSFRENEKLFF,TGTGCCAGCAGCTTTAGGGAGAATGAAAAACTGTTTTTT
TRBV15,TRBJ1-3,TRBD1,few,CATRRKTGVDTIYF,TGTGCCACCAGGCGTAAGACAGGGGTTGACACCATATATTTT
TRBV5-1,TRBJ2-2,NA,many,CASSLGFGTGELFF,TGCGCCAGCAGCTTGGGGTTTGGCACCGGGGAGCTGTTTTTT
TRBV3-1,TRBJ2-1,TRBD2,NA,CASTEGLAGSSYNEQFF,TGTGCCAGCACCGAAGGACTAGCGGGGAGCTCCTACAATGAGCAGTTCTTC
TRBV20-1,TRBJ2-3,NA,NA,CSANDLHADTQYF,TGCAGTGCTAACGATCTCCACGCAGATACGCAGTATTTT
TRBV5-1,TRBJ2-2,NA,many,CASSFRQFIVTGELFF,TGCGCCAGCAGCTTTCGACAGTTTATAGTGACCGGGGAGCTGTTTTTT
TRBV7-6,TRBJ2-2,NA,many,CASSIYTGELFF,TGTGCCAGCAGCATTTACACCGGGGAGCTGTTTTTT
TRBV18,TRBJ1-5,NA,NA,CASSPLEAGGNQPQHF,TGTGCCAGCTCACCACTCGAAGCAGGGGGCAATCAGCCCCAGCATTTT
TRBV2,TRBJ2-1,NA,few,CASSPGSGPYNEQFF,TGTGCCAGCAGCCCCGGGTCCGGACCCTACAATGAGCAGTTCTTC
TRBV6-5,TRBJ1-1,NA,few,CASSYDSRRGAFF,TGTGCCAGCAGTTACGACAGCCGCAGGGGAGCTTTCTTT
TRBV9,TRBJ1-1,NA,NA,CASSVDPFLNTEAFF,TGTGCCAGCAGCGTGGATCCGTTTTTGAACACTGAAGCTTTCTTT
TRBV12-3/TRBV12-4,TRBJ2-1,NA,many,CASMLGPGAEQFF,TGTGCCAGCATGCTGGGGCCAGGGGCTGAGCAGTTCTTC
TRBV19,TRBJ2-3,TRBD2,few,CASSRDYPADTQYF,TGTGCCAGTAGCCGGGACTACCCCGCAGATACGCAGTATTTT
TRBV2,TRBJ2-7,TRBD2,few,CASSPGLAGSGQYF,TGTGCCAGCAGCCCGGGACTAGCGGGATCAGGGCAGTACTTC
TRBV15,TRBJ2-7,NA,many,CATSRPGSYEQYF,TGTGCCACCAGCAGGCCTGGCTCCTACGAGCAGTACTTC
TRBV27,TRBJ1-5,NA,few,CASSSHGSNQPQHF,TGTGCCAGCAGTTCTCATGGGAGCAATCAGCCCCAGCATTTT
TRBV29-1,TRBJ2-5,NA,NA,CSVASRGQETQYF,TGCAGCGTTGCATCAAGGGGACAAGAGACCCAGTACTTC
TRBV20-1,TRBJ2-1,NA,NA,CSARVGSPYNEQFF,TGCAGTGCTAGAGTGGGGAGCCCCTACAATGAGCAGTTCTTC
TRBV5-6,TRBJ2-1,TRBD2,few,CASSIYPGLANEQFF,TGTGCCAGCAGCATTTATCCGGGACTAGCGAATGAGCAGTTCTTC
TRBV3-1,TRBJ2-1,TRBD2,few,CASSQPGLAVNNEQFF,TGTGCCAGCAGCCAACCGGGACTAGCTGTTAACAATGAGCAGTTCTTC
TRBV3-1,TRBJ2-7,NA,few,CASSQDGHLTRGREQYF,TGTGCCAGCAGCCAAGACGGACATTTGACTCGGGGTCGAGAGCAGTACTTC
TRBV29-1,TRBJ2-1,TRBD2,many,CSVTTRTSGSGEQFF,TGCAGCGTTACTACCCGGACTAGCGGGAGTGGTGAGCAGTTCTTC